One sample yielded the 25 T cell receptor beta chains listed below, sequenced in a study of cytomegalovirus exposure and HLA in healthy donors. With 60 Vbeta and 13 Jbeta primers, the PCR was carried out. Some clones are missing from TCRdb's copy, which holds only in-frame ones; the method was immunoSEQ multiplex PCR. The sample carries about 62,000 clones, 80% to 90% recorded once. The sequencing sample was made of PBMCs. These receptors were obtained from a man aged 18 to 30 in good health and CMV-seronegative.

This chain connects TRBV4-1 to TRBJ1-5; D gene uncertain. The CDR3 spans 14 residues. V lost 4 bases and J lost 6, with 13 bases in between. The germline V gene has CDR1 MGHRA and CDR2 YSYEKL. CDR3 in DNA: TGCGCCAGCAGCCCCGGAGGACGAGGTCAGCCCCAGCATTTT. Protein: CASSPGGRGQPQHF.

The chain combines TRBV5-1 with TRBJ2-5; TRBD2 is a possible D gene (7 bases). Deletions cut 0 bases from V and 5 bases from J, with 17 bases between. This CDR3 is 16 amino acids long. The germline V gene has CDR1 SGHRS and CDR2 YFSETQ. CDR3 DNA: TGCGCCAGCAGCTTGGAGGCTAGCGGAGGGGGGGAGACCCAGTACTTC. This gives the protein CASSLEASGGGETQYF.

In DNA, the CDR3 is TGTGCCAGCAGCTTCTCAGGGGGCGAAGATGGAATGAAAAAACTGTTTTTT. It codes for CASSFSGGEDGMKKLFF. The chain combines TRBV7-9 with TRBJ1-4; 8 nucleotides match TRBD1. V was pared by 3 bases and J by 9 bases, with 15 bases of the junction left unmatched. Looked up from germline, CDR1 is SEHNR and CDR2 is FQNEAQ (reference sequence). The CDR3 runs to 17 residues.

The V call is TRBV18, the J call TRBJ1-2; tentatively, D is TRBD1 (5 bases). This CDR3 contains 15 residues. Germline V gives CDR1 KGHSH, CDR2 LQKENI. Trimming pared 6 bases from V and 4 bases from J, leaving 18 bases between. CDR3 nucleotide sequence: TGTGCCAGCTCCACACTGGGGCCACAAGGCTATGGCTACACCTTC. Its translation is CASSTLGPQGYGYTF.

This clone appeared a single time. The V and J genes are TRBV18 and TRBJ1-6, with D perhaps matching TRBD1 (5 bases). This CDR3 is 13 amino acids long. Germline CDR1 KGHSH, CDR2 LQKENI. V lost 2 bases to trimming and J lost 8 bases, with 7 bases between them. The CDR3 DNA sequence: TGTGCCAGCTCACCAACGACAGATTCACCCCTCCACTTT. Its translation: CASSPTTDSPLHF.

The CDR3 DNA is TGTGCCAGCAGCCCGAAGTGGGGACAGACCTACGAGCAGTACTTC. This codes for CASSPKWGQTYEQYF. The chain uses TRBV7-6 and TRBJ2-7; 7 bases align to TRBD1. The CDR3 is made up of 15 amino acids. From germline, CDR1 is SGHVS and CDR2 FNYEAQ. The junction had 9 bases not matched to a gene; V was cut back by 5 bases and J by 2 bases.

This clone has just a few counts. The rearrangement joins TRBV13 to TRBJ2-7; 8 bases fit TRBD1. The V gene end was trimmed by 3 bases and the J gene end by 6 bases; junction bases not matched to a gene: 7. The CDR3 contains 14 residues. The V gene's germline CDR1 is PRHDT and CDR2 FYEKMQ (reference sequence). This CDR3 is CASSFTGGGGEQYF. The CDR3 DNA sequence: TGTGCCAGCAGCTTTACAGGGGGTGGGGGCGAGCAGTACTTC.

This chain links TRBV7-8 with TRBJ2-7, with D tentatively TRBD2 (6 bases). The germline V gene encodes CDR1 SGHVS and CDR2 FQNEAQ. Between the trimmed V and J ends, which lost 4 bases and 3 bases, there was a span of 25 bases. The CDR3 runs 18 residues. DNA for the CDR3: TGTGCCAGCAGCTCTACAAAGGGCCGGGGGTTTACCCTCTACGAGCAGTACTTC. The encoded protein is CASSSTKGRGFTLYEQYF. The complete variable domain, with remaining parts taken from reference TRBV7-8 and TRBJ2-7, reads GAGVSQSPRYKVAKRGQDVALRCDPISGHVSLFWYQQALGQGPEFLTYFQNEAQLDKSGLPSDRFFAERPEGSVSTLKIQRTQQEDSAVYLCASSSTKGRGFTLYEQYFGPGTRLTVT.

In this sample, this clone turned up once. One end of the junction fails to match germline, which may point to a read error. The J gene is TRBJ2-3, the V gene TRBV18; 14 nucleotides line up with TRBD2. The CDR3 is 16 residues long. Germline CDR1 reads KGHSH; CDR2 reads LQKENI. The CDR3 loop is CASTPGLAGGTDTQYF. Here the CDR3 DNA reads TGTGCCAGCACACCGGGACTAGCGGGGGGCACAGATACGCAGTATTTT.

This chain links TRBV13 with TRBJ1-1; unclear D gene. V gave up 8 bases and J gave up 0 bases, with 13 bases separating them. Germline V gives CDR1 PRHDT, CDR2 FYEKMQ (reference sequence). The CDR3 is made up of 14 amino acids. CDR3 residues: CASEGRGMNTEAFF. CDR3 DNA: TGTGCCAGCGAGGGCCGGGGAATGAACACTGAAGCTTTCTTT.

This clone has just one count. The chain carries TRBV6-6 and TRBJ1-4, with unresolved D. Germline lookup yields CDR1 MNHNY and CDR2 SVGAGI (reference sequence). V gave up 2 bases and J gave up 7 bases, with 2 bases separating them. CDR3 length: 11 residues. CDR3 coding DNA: TGTGCCAGCAGTTACCTTGAAAAACTGTTTTTT. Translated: CASSYLEKLFF.

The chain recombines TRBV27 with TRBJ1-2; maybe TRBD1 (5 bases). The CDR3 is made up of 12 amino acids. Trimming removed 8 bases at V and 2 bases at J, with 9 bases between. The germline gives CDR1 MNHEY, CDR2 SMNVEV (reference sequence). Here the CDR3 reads CASSAGNYGYTF. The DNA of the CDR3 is TGTGCCAGCTCAGCAGGGAACTATGGCTACACCTTC.

For the CDR3, the DNA is TGCGCCAGCAGCCAAGAAACCGGGTCGAACACCGGGGAGCTGTTTTTT. Amino acids: CASSQETGSNTGELFF. The chain carries TRBV4-1 and TRBJ2-2; D uncertain. The V and J ends lost 0 bases and 0 bases respectively, with 8 bases between them. Germline-derived CDR1 and CDR2 are MGHRA and YSYEKL. This CDR3 is 16 amino acids long.

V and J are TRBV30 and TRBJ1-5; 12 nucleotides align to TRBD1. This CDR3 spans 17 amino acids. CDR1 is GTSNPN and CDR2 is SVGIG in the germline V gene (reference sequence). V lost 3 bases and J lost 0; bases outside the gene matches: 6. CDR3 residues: CAWSRDRGLYSNQPQHF. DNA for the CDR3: TGTGCCTGGAGCCGGGACAGGGGGCTATATAGCAATCAGCCCCAGCATTTT.

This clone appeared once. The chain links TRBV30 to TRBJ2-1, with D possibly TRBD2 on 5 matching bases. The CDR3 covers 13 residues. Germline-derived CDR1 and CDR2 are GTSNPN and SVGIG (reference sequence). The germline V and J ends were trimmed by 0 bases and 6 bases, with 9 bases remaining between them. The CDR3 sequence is CAWSVGGSNEQFF. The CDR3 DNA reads TGTGCCTGGAGTGTAGGCGGGTCCAATGAGCAGTTCTTC.

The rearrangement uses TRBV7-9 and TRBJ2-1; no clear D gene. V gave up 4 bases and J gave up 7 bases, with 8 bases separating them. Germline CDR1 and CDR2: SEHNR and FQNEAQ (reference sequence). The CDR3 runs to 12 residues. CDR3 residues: CASSSTENEQFF. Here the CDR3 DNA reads TGTGCCAGCAGCTCTACAGAGAATGAGCAGTTCTTC. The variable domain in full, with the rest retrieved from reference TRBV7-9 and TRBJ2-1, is DTGVSQNPRHKITKRGQNVTFRCDPISEHNRLYWYRQTLGQGPEFLTYFQNEAQLEKSRLLSDRFSAERPKGSFSTLEIQRTEQGDSAMYLCASSSTENEQFFGPGTRLTVL.

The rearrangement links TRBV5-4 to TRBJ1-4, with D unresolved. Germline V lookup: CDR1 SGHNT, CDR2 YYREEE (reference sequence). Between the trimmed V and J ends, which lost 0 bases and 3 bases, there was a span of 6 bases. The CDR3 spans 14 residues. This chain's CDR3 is CASSLETANEKLFF. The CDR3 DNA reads TGTGCCAGCAGCTTGGAAACGGCTAATGAAAAACTGTTTTTT.

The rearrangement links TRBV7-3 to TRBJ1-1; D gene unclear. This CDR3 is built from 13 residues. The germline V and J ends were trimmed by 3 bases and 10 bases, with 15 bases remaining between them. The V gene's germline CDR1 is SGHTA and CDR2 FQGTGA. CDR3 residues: CASSLSKASGAFF. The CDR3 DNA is TGTGCCAGCAGCTTGTCTAAAGCGTCGGGAGCTTTCTTT.

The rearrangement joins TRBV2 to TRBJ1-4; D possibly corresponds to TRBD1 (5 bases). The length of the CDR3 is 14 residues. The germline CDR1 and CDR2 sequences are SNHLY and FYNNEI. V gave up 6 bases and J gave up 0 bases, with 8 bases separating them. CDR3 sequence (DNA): TGTGCCAGCAGAGCCAGGGCAACTAATGAAAAACTGTTTTTT. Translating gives CASRARATNEKLFF.

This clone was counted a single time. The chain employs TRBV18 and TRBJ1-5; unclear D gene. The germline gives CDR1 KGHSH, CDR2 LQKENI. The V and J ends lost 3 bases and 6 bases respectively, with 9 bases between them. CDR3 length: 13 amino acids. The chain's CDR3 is CASSPQGGQPQHF. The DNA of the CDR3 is TGTGCCAGCTCACCGCAAGGAGGTCAGCCCCAGCATTTT.

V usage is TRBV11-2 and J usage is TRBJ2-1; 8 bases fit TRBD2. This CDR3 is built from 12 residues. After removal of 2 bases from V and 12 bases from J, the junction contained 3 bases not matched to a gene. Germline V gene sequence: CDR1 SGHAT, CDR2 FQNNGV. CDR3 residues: CASSLSLAGQFF. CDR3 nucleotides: TGTGCCAGCAGCTTAAGCCTAGCGGGGCAGTTCTTC.

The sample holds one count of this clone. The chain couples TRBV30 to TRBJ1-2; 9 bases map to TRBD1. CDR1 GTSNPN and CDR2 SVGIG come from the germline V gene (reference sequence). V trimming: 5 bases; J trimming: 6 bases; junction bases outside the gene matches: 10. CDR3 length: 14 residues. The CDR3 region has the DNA TGTGCCTGGGCCCAGGACAGGGGTCAGAATGGCTACACCTTC. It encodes CAWAQDRGQNGYTF.

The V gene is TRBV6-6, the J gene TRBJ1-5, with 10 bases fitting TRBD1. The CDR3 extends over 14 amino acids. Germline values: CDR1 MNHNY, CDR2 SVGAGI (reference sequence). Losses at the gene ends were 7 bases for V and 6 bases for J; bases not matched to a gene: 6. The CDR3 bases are TGTGCCAGCAAAGAGACAGGGGGCATTCAGCCCCAGCATTTT. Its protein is CASKETGGIQPQHF.

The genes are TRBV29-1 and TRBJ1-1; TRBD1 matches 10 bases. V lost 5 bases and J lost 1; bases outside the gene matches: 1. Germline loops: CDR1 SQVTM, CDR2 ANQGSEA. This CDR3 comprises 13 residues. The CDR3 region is CSVRTGGNTEAFF. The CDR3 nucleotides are TGCAGCGTTCGGACAGGGGGGAACACTGAAGCTTTCTTT.

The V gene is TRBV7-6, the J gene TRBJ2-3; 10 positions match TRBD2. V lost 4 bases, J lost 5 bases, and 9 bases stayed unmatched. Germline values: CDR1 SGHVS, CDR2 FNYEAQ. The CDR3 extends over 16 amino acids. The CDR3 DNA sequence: TGTGCCAGCAGCTCCTCTAGCGGGGGCTGGGGAGATACGCAGTATTTT. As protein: CASSSSSGGWGDTQYF.